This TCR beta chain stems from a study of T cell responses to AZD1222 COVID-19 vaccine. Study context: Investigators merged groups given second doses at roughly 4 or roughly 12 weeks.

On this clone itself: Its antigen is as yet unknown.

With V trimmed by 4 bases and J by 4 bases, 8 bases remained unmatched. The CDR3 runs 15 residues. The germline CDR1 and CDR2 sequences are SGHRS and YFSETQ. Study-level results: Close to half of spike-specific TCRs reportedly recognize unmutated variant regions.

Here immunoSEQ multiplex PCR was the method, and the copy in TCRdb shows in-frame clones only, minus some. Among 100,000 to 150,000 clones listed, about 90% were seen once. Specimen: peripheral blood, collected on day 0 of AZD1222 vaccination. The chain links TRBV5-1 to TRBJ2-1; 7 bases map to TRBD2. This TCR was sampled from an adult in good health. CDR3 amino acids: CASSPLAKRYNEQFF. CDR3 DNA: TGCGCCAGCAGCCCACTAGCGAAGAGGTACAATGAGCAGTTCTTC.